The 4 T cell receptor beta chains presented below share a single source sample, sequenced in a study of blood T cell repertoires in COVID-19. The method was immunoSEQ multiplex PCR; TCRdb's version includes in-frame clones alone and lacks a portion of them. The data hold about 52,000 clones, with around 81% observed a single time. The sample consisted of peripheral blood. These receptors were collected from a woman of 80 years or more with COVID-19, enrolled during active disease.

The rearrangement joins TRBV7-8 to TRBJ1-4, with no clear D. Germline CDR1 SGHVS, CDR2 FQNEAQ. CDR3 length: 11 residues. V lost 1 base and J 12 bases, leaving 6 bases between the germline ends. The chain's CDR3 is CASSLERELFF. CDR3 in DNA: TGTGCCAGCAGCTTAGAACGGGAACTGTTTTTT.

J is TRBJ2-7 and V is TRBV15; D not resolved. CDR3 length: 11 residues. V lost 1 base to trimming and J lost 10 bases, with 8 bases between them. The germline V gene encodes CDR1 LNHNV and CDR2 YYDKDF (reference sequence). The CDR3 coding sequence is TGTGCCACCAGCAGAGGTCCTACCCAGTACTTC. Encoded protein: CATSRGPTQYF.

The rearrangement uses TRBV5-1 and TRBJ2-5, with 8 nucleotides matching TRBD2. The CDR3 length is 16 residues. The J segment lost 5 bases and the V segment lost 6 bases, leaving 15 bases of the junction unmatched. Germline assignment: CDR1 SGHRS and CDR2 YFSETQ. CDR3 sequence reads: CASTRLATSSMETQYF. Here the CDR3 DNA reads TGCGCCAGCACAAGACTAGCGACAAGTTCTATGGAGACCCAGTACTTC.

This clone was found a few times. The chain carries TRBV10-3 and TRBJ1-2; D is perhaps TRBD1 (5 bases). The CDR3 extends over 17 amino acids. Germline V gene lookup returns CDR1 ENHRY and CDR2 SYGVKD. Trimming left V 3 bases short and J 5 bases short, with 22 bases between. The CDR3 spells CAISDISFGQGLYGYTF. For the CDR3, the DNA is TGTGCCATCAGTGATATCTCCTTTGGGCAGGGACTATATGGCTACACCTTC.